This TCR beta chain was observed in a study of tumor-infiltrating lymphocytes in primary liver carcinoma. Synthesis of TCR beta cDNA was carried out from around 500 ng total RNA with a constant-region primer. Slightly modified ARM-PCR served as the procedure for the TCR beta libraries. These libraries came from three rounds of nested multiplex PCR. It was with TRBV1-TRBV30 forward primers and a C-beta reverse primer that the first two PCR rounds were run, at roughly 10 cycles each. TCRdb itself ran the multiplex PCR reads through MiXCR, one entry per CDR3 protein. The sample includes approximately 110,000 distinct CDR3 sequences, 60% to 80% seen only once; the top ten take 8.4%. Co-extraction yielded RNA and DNA from 20-30 mg of unsorted bulk tissue. This CDR3 comprises 15 residues. CDR1 is MDHEN and CDR2 is SYDVKM in the germline V gene. V was clipped by 7 bases and J by 0 bases, with 13 bases between them.

The V gene is TRBV28, the J gene TRBJ1-3; maybe TRBD1 (5 bases). The receptor comes from a woman aged 55 to 70 with primary liver carcinoma and hepatitis B virus infection. The sample comprised liver tumor tissue from sampling region 3. Subset here: tumor region T3, left-lateral pole. CDR3 amino acids: CASTTGGSSGNTIYF. The CDR3 DNA reads as TGTGCCAGCACCACCGGGGGGAGCTCTGGAAACACCATATATTTT. Full variable domain (outside the CDR3, taken from reference TRBV28 and TRBJ1-3): DVKVTQSSRYLVKRTGEKVFLECVQDMDHENMFWYRQDPGLGLRLIYFSYDVKMKEKGDIPEGYSVSREKKERFSLILESASTNQTSMYLCASTTGGSSGNTIYFGEGSWLTVV.